The clone carrying this TCR beta chain has only a few counts. The sample belongs to a study of human T cells and chemical hapten exposure. From the RACE reads, TCRdb called clonotypes with MiXCR, one entry per CDR3 protein. The profile shows around 120,000 distinct CDR3 sequences, roughly 14% of them singletons. Time point specified: pre-sensitization, week 0. The treatment denotes: therapeutic diphenylcyclopropenone sensitization with weekly scalp DPC. The material sequenced was whole blood, taken in connection with sensitization to the hapten diphenylcyclopropenone (DPC). This sequence originates from a woman aged 18 to 35 with alopecia areata. Some clones in this sample may be carry-over from other donors' samples.

CDR3 bases: TGTGCCAGCAGCCAAGATCGCAGGGTAGAGACCCAGTACTTC. This encodes CASSQDRRVETQYF. The V and J genes are TRBV14 and TRBJ2-5; the D gene is possibly TRBD1 (5 bases). The CDR3 contains 14 residues. V was shortened by 0 bases and J by 4 bases, with 9 bases between the two germline ends. Germline V gene sequence: CDR1 SGHDN, CDR2 FVKESK.